These 23 T cell receptor beta chains were sequenced from one sample in a study of cytomegalovirus exposure and HLA in healthy donors. Primers: 60 Vbeta forward and 13 Jbeta reverse. TCRdb's table, derived via immunoSEQ multiplex PCR, lists solely in-frame clones and lacks some. The sample has around 51,000 clones, and its top ten clones hold roughly a quarter. The sample taken for sequencing was PBMCs. The origin of the receptors is a man aged 40-50 years in good health and CMV-seropositive.

This chain uses TRBV9 with TRBJ2-7, with TRBD2 matching over 10 bases. Germline CDR1 SGDLS, CDR2 YYNGEE. J lost 4 bases, V lost 0 bases, and 7 bases had no gene match. This CDR3 comprises 16 residues. The CDR3 region is CASSVAASGREYEQYF. The CDR3 DNA reads TGTGCCAGCAGCGTAGCGGCTAGCGGGAGAGAGTACGAGCAGTACTTC.

The chain joins TRBV6-5 to TRBJ2-5; TRBD2 agrees at 7 bases. This CDR3 contains 16 residues. CDR1 and CDR2 (germline): MNHEY, SVGAGI. V trimming: 4 bases; J trimming: 5 bases; junction bases outside the gene matches: 13. CDR3 sequence: CASSWVFGGSSETQYF. CDR3 coding DNA: TGTGCCAGCAGTTGGGTCTTTGGCGGGAGTTCGGAGACCCAGTACTTC.

This rearrangement joins TRBV7-2 to TRBJ1-1; D remains unclear. V dropped 5 bases and J dropped 1 base, with 11 bases sitting between them. Germline V gene sequence: CDR1 SGHTA, CDR2 FQGNSA. CDR3 length equals 14 residues. CDR3 region: CASSLQRENTEAFF. CDR3 nucleotide sequence: TGTGCCAGCAGCCTCCAACGGGAGAACACTGAAGCTTTCTTT.

The rearrangement links TRBV30 to TRBJ1-2; possibly TRBD1 for D (5 bases). The germline CDR1 and CDR2 sequences are GTSNPN and SVGIG (reference sequence). V shed 1 base and J shed 10 bases, with 10 bases lying between them. There are 11 residues in the CDR3. The CDR3 sequence: CAWSARVIYTF. In DNA, the CDR3 is TGTGCCTGGAGTGCCAGGGTGATCTACACCTTC.

This chain connects TRBV9 to TRBJ2-7, with 13 bases fitting TRBD2. The CDR3 is 16 amino acids. V gave up 0 bases and J gave up 2 bases; unmatched junction bases: 2. CDR1 SGDLS and CDR2 YYNGEE come from the germline V gene. CDR3 loop: CASSVGLAGGTYEQYF. As DNA, the CDR3 is TGTGCCAGCAGCGTAGGACTAGCGGGGGGCACCTACGAGCAGTACTTC.

The chain joins TRBV18 to TRBJ2-5; 8 bases are shared with TRBD1. After removal of 3 bases from V and 4 bases from J, the junction contained 7 bases not matched to a gene. CDR3 length: 15 residues. The germline V gene encodes CDR1 KGHSH and CDR2 LQKENI. The CDR3 here is CASSPPGQVLETQYF. CDR3 nucleotides: TGTGCCAGCTCACCCCCGGGACAGGTTCTAGAGACCCAGTACTTC.

The gene calls are TRBV18 and TRBJ2-7, with 8 bases aligning to TRBD2. V gave up 6 bases and J gave up 3 bases; unmatched junction bases: 10. Germline V gene data show CDR1 as KGHSH and CDR2 as LQKENI. This CDR3 has 15 amino acids. The CDR3 sequence is CASSGAGALGYEQYF. The CDR3 DNA is TGTGCCAGCTCGGGAGCGGGGGCTTTGGGCTACGAGCAGTACTTC. The full variable domain, completed using reference TRBV18 and TRBJ2-7, is NAGVMQNPRHLVRRRGQEARLRCSPMKGHSHVYWYRQLPEEGLKFMVYLQKENIIDESGMPKERFSAEFPKEGPSILRIQQVVRGDSAAYFCASSGAGALGYEQYFGPGTRLTVT.

The V call is TRBV2, the J call TRBJ2-6; TRBD1 agrees at 8 bases. CDR3 length equals 16 residues. Germline V gives CDR1 SNHLY, CDR2 FYNNEI. J gave up 3 bases and V 6 bases, and 7 bases lay outside the gene matches. DNA for the CDR3: TGTGCCAGCAGAGGGACAGGACGGGGTGGGGCCAACGTCCTGACTTTC. This translates into CASRGTGRGGANVLTF.

The CDR3 protein is CASSRNQGGNYGYTF. As DNA, the CDR3 is TGTGCCAGTAGTCGAAACCAGGGAGGGAACTATGGCTACACCTTC. The genes are TRBV19 and TRBJ1-2; possibly TRBD1 for D (5 bases). V lost 5 bases and J lost 2, with 15 bases in between. Germline CDR1 LNHDA, CDR2 SQIVND (reference sequence). The CDR3 covers 15 residues.

The gene calls are TRBV9 and TRBJ1-3; unclear D gene. Per germline, CDR1 SGDLS and CDR2 YYNGEE. Trimming removed 0 bases from V and 2 bases from J, with 9 bases in between. CDR3 size: 15 residues. Here the CDR3 reads CASSVGGEAGNTIYF. The DNA for the CDR3 is TGTGCCAGCAGCGTAGGAGGTGAGGCTGGAAACACCATATATTTT.

The chain is built from TRBV25-1 and TRBJ2-5; perhaps TRBD1 as D (6 bases). The CDR3 has 14 residues. V lost 5 bases and J lost 1, with 11 bases in between. The germline CDR1 and CDR2 sequences are MGHDK and SYGVNS. The CDR3, as DNA: TGTGCCAGCAGTTCACAGGGTGTCCAAGAGACCCAGTACTTC. It encodes CASSSQGVQETQYF.

The genes are TRBV7-2 and TRBJ2-5; TRBD2 aligns across 9 bases. Unmatched junction bases numbered 11, after V lost 5 bases and J lost 4 bases. Germline values: CDR1 SGHTA, CDR2 FQGNSA. This CDR3 comprises 16 residues. CDR3 region: CASSPRLADARETQYF. The CDR3 region has the DNA TGTGCCAGCAGCCCCCGACTAGCGGACGCACGAGAGACCCAGTACTTC.

The V gene is TRBV7-9, the J gene TRBJ2-6; D uncertain. Between the trimmed V and J ends, which lost 6 bases and 0 bases, there was a span of 18 bases. The CDR3 spans 18 residues. Germline V gene sequence: CDR1 SEHNR, CDR2 FQNEAQ (reference sequence). CDR3 bases: TGTGCCAGCAGTTACTCCACCCTTACAGTCTCTGGGGCCAACGTCCTGACTTTC. The encoded protein is CASSYSTLTVSGANVLTF.

The V and J genes are TRBV7-3 and TRBJ1-2; a possible D gene is TRBD1 (6 bases). V was shortened by 4 bases and J by 6 bases, with 12 bases between the two germline ends. The CDR3 covers 13 residues. Per the germline V gene, CDR1 is SGHTA and CDR2 is FQGTGA. CDR3 sequence: CASSSETGDGYTF. Written as DNA, the CDR3 is TGTGCCAGCAGCTCCGAGACAGGAGATGGCTACACCTTC.

V is TRBV7-2 and J is TRBJ2-5, with TRBD1 matching over 9 bases. CDR3 length equals 15 residues. V lost 5 bases, J lost 5 bases, and 9 bases stayed unmatched. CDR1 and CDR2 from the germline V gene are SGHTA and FQGNSA. As DNA, the CDR3 is TGTGCCAGCAGCCTCGGGACAGGGTATGGGGAGACCCAGTACTTC. It specifies CASSLGTGYGETQYF.

CDR3 coding DNA: TGTGCCAGCAGCCGAGGCGGAAGCTCCTACAATGAGCAGTTCTTC. It is translated as CASSRGGSSYNEQFF. This chain joins TRBV5-4 and TRBJ2-1; D gene uncertain. V lost 4 bases and J lost 0, with 11 bases in between. The CDR3 has 15 amino acids. CDR1 is SGHNT and CDR2 is YYREEE in the germline V gene (reference sequence).

CDR3 amino acids: CSVTSGSSTDTQYF. CDR3 DNA sequence: TGCAGCGTTACTAGCGGGTCTAGCACAGATACGCAGTATTTT. The gene calls are TRBV29-1 and TRBJ2-3, with 9 bases that match TRBD2. Germline lookup yields CDR1 SQVTM and CDR2 ANQGSEA. The CDR3 covers 14 residues. The ends lost 5 bases at V and 0 bases at J; junction bases unmatched: 3.

Concerning this clone: Distinct nucleotide sequences in the sample also encode this CDR3. The V and J genes are TRBV18 and TRBJ2-1, with 9 bases fitting TRBD1. This CDR3 contains 15 residues. Germline V CDR1 and CDR2: KGHSH, LQKENI. With V trimmed by 2 bases and J by 7 bases, 6 bases remained unmatched. CDR3: CASSPGTGSGNEQFF. The CDR3 coding sequence is TGTGCCAGCTCACCAGGGACAGGGAGTGGGAATGAGCAGTTCTTC. Variable domain in full (rest from reference TRBV18 and TRBJ2-1): NAGVMQNPRHLVRRRGQEARLRCSPMKGHSHVYWYRQLPEEGLKFMVYLQKENIIDESGMPKERFSAEFPKEGPSILRIQQVVRGDSAAYFCASSPGTGSGNEQFFGPGTRLTVL.

The chain links TRBV11-3 to TRBJ2-1; tentative D call: TRBD1 (6 bases). CDR1 SGHNT and CDR2 YENEEA come from the germline V gene. The CDR3 totals 14 residues. With 4 bases removed from V and 7 bases from J, the gap between germline ends came to 14 bases. CDR3 coding DNA: TGTGCCAGCAGCTCCCGACAGGCTCAAAATGAGCAGTTCTTC. Translated: CASSSRQAQNEQFF.

The chain employs TRBV13 and TRBJ1-6, with D perhaps matching TRBD1 (6 bases). Germline lookup yields CDR1 PRHDT and CDR2 FYEKMQ (reference sequence). The V end lost 5 bases, the J end lost 4 bases, and 18 bases lay between the germline ends. This CDR3 region has 17 residues. CDR3 DNA sequence: TGTGCCAGCAGCCGCAGACAGGAGAGGACTTATAATTCACCCCTCCACTTT. The encoded protein is CASSRRQERTYNSPLHF. The full variable domain, its missing parts supplied by reference TRBV13 and TRBJ1-6, is AAGVIQSPRHLIKEKRETATLKCYPIPRHDTVYWYQQGPGQDPQFLISFYEKMQSDKGSIPDRFSAQQFSDYHSELNMSSLELGDSALYFCASSRRQERTYNSPLHFGNGTRLTVT.

This chain uses TRBV14 with TRBJ2-7, with 7 bases identical to TRBD1. The germline V gene has CDR1 SGHDN and CDR2 FVKESK. The CDR3 is 14 amino acids. The V and J ends lost 1 base and 5 bases, in that order; junction bases with no gene match: 5. The CDR3 loop is CASSQAQGVNEQYF. The CDR3, as DNA: TGTGCCAGCAGCCAAGCTCAGGGGGTCAACGAGCAGTACTTC.

The chain is built from TRBV6-5 and TRBJ2-1; D is unresolved. The ends were cut back, 5 bases at V and 5 bases at J, with 10 bases in the middle. The CDR3 sequence is 13 residues long. The V gene's germline CDR1 is MNHEY and CDR2 SVGAGI. The CDR3 DNA is TGTGCCAGCAGTATGGGCCTTCACAATGAGCAGTTCTTC. Translation gives CASSMGLHNEQFF.

The rearrangement joins TRBV28 to TRBJ2-4; D remains unclear. Germline V CDR1 and CDR2: MDHEN, SYDVKM. Deletions cut 6 bases from V and 2 bases from J, with 14 bases between. This CDR3 has 15 residues. CDR3 sequence reads: CASRRRQAPKNIQYF. The CDR3 nucleotides read TGTGCCAGCAGGCGCCGGCAGGCTCCCAAAAACATTCAGTACTTC.